This T cell receptor beta chain derives from a study of cytomegalovirus exposure and HLA in healthy donors. PCR amplification relied on 60 Vbeta primers (plus 13 Jbeta primers). Sequenced by immunoSEQ multiplex PCR; TCRdb stores in-frame clones only, minus some. The sample consists of 85,000 to 110,000 clones, roughly 70% of them appearing once. The CDR3 is made up of 13 amino acids. Trimming took 3 bases from V and 5 from J, leaving 7 bases between them. Germline CDR1 and CDR2: LGHNA and YSLEER. Details on this clone: Its antigen is not known.

Study results and limitations: According to the study, 150 to 200 TCR beta chains were cytomegalovirus-associated.

The sequence came from a woman in her 50s in good health and CMV-seronegative. V usage is TRBV4-3 and J usage is TRBJ2-2, with D possibly matching TRBD2 (5 bases). The sample taken for sequencing was PBMCs. CDR3 coding DNA: TGCGCCAGCAGCCAGGACTGGACCGGGGAGCTGTTTTTT. Its protein product is CASSQDWTGELFF.